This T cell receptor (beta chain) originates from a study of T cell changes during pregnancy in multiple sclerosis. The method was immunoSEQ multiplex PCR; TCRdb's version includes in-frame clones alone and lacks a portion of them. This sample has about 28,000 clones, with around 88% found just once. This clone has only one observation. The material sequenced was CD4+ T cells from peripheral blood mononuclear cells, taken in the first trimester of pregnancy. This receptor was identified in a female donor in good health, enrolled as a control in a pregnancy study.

CDR3 loop: CATSRDRGSNQPQHF. The CDR3, as DNA: TGTGCCACCAGCAGAGATAGGGGGAGCAATCAGCCCCAGCATTTT. V gene TRBV15 combines with J gene TRBJ1-5; possible D gene TRBD1, 6 bases. Germline V gene sequence: CDR1 LNHNV, CDR2 YYDKDF (reference sequence). The CDR3 extends over 15 amino acids. V gave up 0 bases and J gave up 1 base, with 7 bases separating them.